The 15 T cell receptor beta chains presented below share a single source sample, sequenced in a study of CD8+ T cells in alopecia areata. RNA, once extracted, was reverse transcribed into cDNA for use as the sequencing template. The assay was immunoSEQ multiplex PCR, and TCRdb's table has in-frame clones only and misses some. The sample includes approximately 140,000 clones, approximately 87% seen only once; the top ten take about 14%. The sequenced sample was CD8+ T cells sorted from blood, obtained at week 0. The receptors here all came from a human donor with alopecia areata.

This sequence joins TRBV7-9 and TRBJ2-4, with 8 bases fitting TRBD1. Germline lookup yields CDR1 SEHNR and CDR2 FQNEAQ (reference sequence). V was pared by 3 bases and J by 5 bases, with 3 bases of the junction left unmatched. This CDR3 has 14 amino acids. The CDR3 loop is CASSLPDRENIQYF. As DNA, the CDR3 is TGTGCCAGCAGCTTGCCGGACAGGGAAAACATTCAGTACTTC.

This rearrangement joins TRBV29-1 to TRBJ2-7, with 9 bases fitting TRBD1. Looked up from germline, CDR1 is SQVTM and CDR2 is ANQGSEA. This CDR3 has 14 amino acids. Germline trimming cut 1 base from V and 3 bases from J; bases unmatched to any gene: 4. The DNA of the CDR3 is TGCAGCGTTGAAGGGACAGGGGCGGACTACGAGCAGTACTTC. Its protein product is CSVEGTGADYEQYF.

This clone was seen only once. This chain connects TRBV19 to TRBJ1-4; D call uncertain. V lost 6 bases and J lost 5, with 28 bases in between. Germline lookup yields CDR1 LNHDA and CDR2 SQIVND (reference sequence). This CDR3 is 19 amino acids long. The CDR3 DNA is TGTGCCAGTAGCGGCCAGCTACAGCTTCTTGGAGTTGAGAATGAAAAACTGTTTTTT. This gives the protein CASSGQLQLLGVENEKLFF.

The V and J genes are TRBV27 and TRBJ2-7; 8 bases fit TRBD1. This CDR3 spans 14 amino acids. In germline, CDR1 is MNHEY, CDR2 SMNVEV (reference sequence). The J segment lost 2 bases and the V segment lost 3 bases, leaving 3 bases of the junction unmatched. The CDR3 sequence: CASSFTGGTYEQYF. CDR3 DNA: TGTGCCAGCAGTTTTACAGGGGGTACCTACGAGCAGTACTTC.

This chain joins TRBV28 and TRBJ1-4, with unresolved D. The CDR3 spans 15 residues. The V end was cut by 0 bases, the J end by 5 bases, with 10 bases between. The germline CDR1 and CDR2 sequences are MDHEN and SYDVKM. CDR3 protein: CASSLWTASNEKLFF. In DNA form, the CDR3 reads TGTGCCAGCAGTTTATGGACGGCCTCAAATGAAAAACTGTTTTTT.

This sequence joins TRBV27 and TRBJ1-2; 9 positions agree with TRBD1. Looked up from germline, CDR1 is MNHEY and CDR2 is SMNVEV (reference sequence). The CDR3 loop spans 12 amino acids. Trimming took 6 bases from V and 4 from J; bases not matched to a gene: 0. CDR3 sequence: CASRTGGYGYTF. The CDR3 DNA follows: TGTGCCAGCAGGACAGGGGGCTATGGCTACACCTTC.

This chain uses TRBV5-1 with TRBJ2-7; the D gene is possibly TRBD1 (7 bases). The germline CDR1 and CDR2 sequences are SGHRS and YFSETQ. This CDR3 contains 13 residues. Trimming took off 4 bases at V and 2 bases at J, with 10 bases between the two ends. CDR3 loop: CASSRGTAYEQYF. The DNA for the CDR3 is TGCGCCAGCAGCCGCGGGACAGCCTACGAGCAGTACTTC.

The chain joins TRBV6-5 to TRBJ2-2, with 7 bases that match TRBD2. CDR1 is MNHEY, CDR2 SVGAGI, per germline. This CDR3 spans 15 amino acids. V dropped 4 bases and J dropped 5; count of bases not matched to a gene: 7. The CDR3 region is CASSSSLGGTGELFF. Written as DNA, the CDR3 is TGTGCCAGCAGTTCCAGTCTGGGGGGGACCGGGGAGCTGTTTTTT.

The V and J genes are TRBV6-6 and TRBJ1-1; 8 positions match TRBD1. CDR3 length equals 14 residues. The trim removed 6 bases at V and 4 bases at J, leaving 7 bases unmatched. From germline, CDR1 is MNHNY and CDR2 SVGAGI (reference sequence). The CDR3 DNA follows: TGTGCCAGCAGCCCCGGACAGGGTCGCACTGAAGCTTTCTTT. Protein: CASSPGQGRTEAFF.

The CDR3 reads CASSQSPLRMGEQYF. Written as DNA, the CDR3 is TGCGCCAGCAGTCAATCTCCTTTGAGGATGGGCGAGCAGTACTTC. V usage is TRBV23-1 and J usage is TRBJ2-7; D unclear. TRBV23-1 qualifies as an ORF whose function is uncertain. This CDR3 is built from 15 residues. V lost 0 bases to trimming and J lost 6 bases, with 15 bases between them.

This CDR3 reads CASSFAKREVTGELFF. CDR3 bases: TGTGCCAGCAGCTTTGCCAAGCGGGAGGTCACCGGGGAGCTGTTTTTT. The V gene is TRBV7-9, the J gene TRBJ2-2; 9 bases match TRBD2. CDR3 length equals 16 residues. The J segment lost 4 bases and the V segment lost 3 bases, leaving 6 bases of the junction unmatched. CDR1 and CDR2 from the germline V gene are SEHNR and FQNEAQ (reference sequence).

The chain links TRBV29-1 to TRBJ2-6, with D possibly being TRBD1 (6 bases). V was pared by 0 bases and J by 0 bases, with 18 bases between. CDR1 and CDR2 (germline): SQVTM, ANQGSEA. This CDR3 has 19 residues. The CDR3 coding sequence is TGCAGCGTTGAAGATTCGGGACAATTAATAAGCTCTGGGGCCAACGTCCTGACTTTC. Translation gives CSVEDSGQLISSGANVLTF.

The rearrangement uses TRBV9 and TRBJ2-2; D remains ambiguous. This CDR3 spans 16 amino acids. The ends were cut back, 0 bases at V and 1 base at J, with 10 bases in the middle. Germline CDR1 reads SGDLS; CDR2 reads YYNGEE. The CDR3 bases are TGTGCCAGCAGCGTAGCTTCGGTGGGGAACACCGGGGAGCTGTTTTTT. As protein: CASSVASVGNTGELFF.

The CDR3 reads CASTSTGGYNEQFF. The CDR3 DNA reads as TGTGCCAGCACAAGCACGGGAGGCTACAATGAGCAGTTCTTC. This sequence joins TRBV6-5 and TRBJ2-1, with 7 bases that match TRBD2. Losses at the gene ends were 7 bases for V and 3 bases for J; bases not matched to a gene: 6. The CDR3 spans 14 residues. CDR1 is MNHEY, CDR2 SVGAGI, per germline.

V and J are TRBV10-2 and TRBJ2-2; D is unresolved. Looked up from germline, CDR1 is WSHSY and CDR2 is SAAADI. There are 11 residues in the CDR3. The V and J ends lost 2 bases and 7 bases respectively, with 2 bases between them. CDR3 bases: TGCGCCAGCAGTGAGAACGGGGAGCTGTTTTTT. It encodes CASSENGELFF.